This T cell receptor beta chain emerged from a study of blood T cell repertoires in COVID-19. Turning to the study itself: Italy, Spain and the United States were the sources of the convalescent and acute COVID-19 samples. PBMCs, B-cell-depleted T cells, or T cells provided the cDNA or gDNA that made up the material.

Trimming pared 5 bases from V and 3 bases from J, leaving 14 bases between. The CDR3 is 14 residues long. Germline V gives CDR1 SEHNR, CDR2 FQNEAQ (reference sequence). As originally analysed: Amplification of reference gene primers was used by the study to estimate nucleated cell counts. Clones were read by immunoSEQ multiplex PCR, and TCRdb kept only the in-frame ones, dropping some. V and J calls and clone size are copied from that table; D and trimming were computed from the DNA. This sample has approximately 260,000 clones; around 83% occur once, and the top ten carry approximately 4%. Sample: peripheral blood. The sequence was obtained from a man aged 18 to 29 with active or convalescent COVID-19. The chain links TRBV7-9 to TRBJ2-7; D is possibly TRBD2 (5 bases). CDR3 coding DNA: TGTGCCAGCAGCCCCTTTCGGAGCGGCTACGAGCAGTACTTC. Translating it yields CASSPFRSGYEQYF.